The 9 T cell receptor beta chains presented below share a single source sample, sequenced in a study of control samples from healthy donors and cancer patients. Sequenced by immunoSEQ multiplex PCR; TCRdb stores in-frame clones only, minus some. This table holds 90,000 to 110,000 clones, more than 85% found once. What was sequenced was blood. These receptor sequences come from a woman in her forties or fifties in good health.

CDR3 coding DNA: TGCGCCAGCACCCTGCGGGGACTAGAGACAGATACGCAGTATTTT. It translates to CASTLRGLETDTQYF. The gene calls are TRBV5-1 and TRBJ2-3, with TRBD2 identical over 8 bases. CDR1 SGHRS and CDR2 YFSETQ come from the germline V gene. V was clipped by 6 bases and J by 3 bases; unmatched bases: 9. This CDR3 comprises 15 residues.

The chain combines TRBV24-1 with TRBJ2-1; D is possibly TRBD1 (5 bases). The ends were cut back, 0 bases at V and 3 bases at J, with 5 bases in the middle. CDR1 KGHDR and CDR2 SFDVKD come from the germline V gene. The CDR3 consists of 14 residues. The CDR3 sequence: CATSDLTGYNEQFF. CDR3 DNA sequence: TGTGCCACCAGTGATTTGACAGGCTACAATGAGCAGTTCTTC.

The chain couples TRBV5-4 to TRBJ1-6, with 10 bases aligning to TRBD1. With V trimmed by 4 bases and J by 8 bases, 9 bases remained unmatched. CDR1 is SGHNT, CDR2 YYREEE, per germline (reference sequence). The CDR3 has 16 amino acids. The CDR3, as DNA: TGTGCCAGCAGCGATGCGGGACAGGGGCTTTATTCACCCCTCCACTTT. Amino acids: CASSDAGQGLYSPLHF.

The chain combines TRBV7-8 with TRBJ2-7; D is tentatively TRBD1 or TRBD2 (5 bases each). The V end lost 5 bases, the J end lost 1 base, and 15 bases lay between the germline ends. The CDR3 totals 15 residues. From germline, CDR1 is SGHVS and CDR2 FQNEAQ. CDR3 DNA sequence: TGTGCCAGCAGCCTCGGGACGGATGCGTCCTACGAGCAGTACTTC. It translates to CASSLGTDASYEQYF.

This chain joins TRBV4-1 and TRBJ1-2; D gene unclear. The CDR3 contains 16 residues. Looked up from germline, CDR1 is MGHRA and CDR2 is YSYEKL. V was cut by 5 bases and J by 6 bases, with 22 bases left in between. This chain's CDR3 is CASSTRTGKGDNGYTF. The DNA for the CDR3 is TGCGCCAGCAGCACCCGGACGGGAAAGGGCGATAATGGCTACACCTTC.

The chain links TRBV7-9 to TRBJ2-5, with D uncertain. Germline V gene lookup returns CDR1 SEHNR and CDR2 FQNEAQ (reference sequence). The CDR3 is 14 residues long. Trimming pared 5 bases from V and 7 bases from J, leaving 17 bases between. The CDR3 nucleotides are TGTGCCAGCAGCCCGGACCCGAGATGGGGGACCCAGTACTTC. It yields the protein CASSPDPRWGTQYF.

This chain uses TRBV10-3 with TRBJ2-7, with D possibly matching TRBD2 (5 bases). Germline loops: CDR1 ENHRY, CDR2 SYGVKD. V lost 8 bases and J 4 bases, leaving 9 bases between the germline ends. CDR3 length: 11 residues. CDR3: CAIQAEYEQYF. The CDR3 region has the DNA TGTGCCATCCAAGCGGAGTACGAGCAGTACTTC.

This clone appeared once. V usage is TRBV27 and J usage is TRBJ2-1, with D possibly TRBD1 on 5 matching bases. With 5 bases removed from V and 6 bases from J, the gap between germline ends came to 29 bases. Germline lookup yields CDR1 MNHEY and CDR2 SMNVEV (reference sequence). This CDR3 contains 19 residues. CDR3 DNA sequence: TGTGCCAGCAGTACTCCCACCTTATGGGATAGGGGCGTCTTCAATGAGCAGTTCTTC. Its translation is CASSTPTLWDRGVFNEQFF.

The chain has TRBV19 and TRBJ1-2; D gene ambiguous. Germline CDR1 reads LNHDA; CDR2 reads SQIVND (reference sequence). V lost 4 bases to trimming and J lost 5 bases, with 17 bases between them. This CDR3 has 15 residues. CDR3 protein: CASSTDNGITYGYTF. CDR3 bases: TGTGCCAGTAGTACAGACAACGGAATAACTTATGGCTACACCTTC. Filled out from reference TRBV19 and TRBJ1-2, the complete variable domain reads DGGITQSPKYLFRKEGQNVTLSCEQNLNHDAMYWYRQDPGQGLRLIYYSQIVNDFQKGDIAEGYSVSREKKESFPLTVTSAQKNPTAFYLCASSTDNGITYGYTFGSGTRLTVV.